The clone carrying this T cell receptor (beta chain) was seen at least ten times. Its matching antigen is unknown. TCRdb independently ran MiXCR on the 5' RACE reads; one entry per CDR3 protein. The repertoire has approximately 180,000 distinct CDR3 sequences, 16% of them found once; the top ten carry about 1.9%. This record comes from a study of T-cell memory formation after mild COVID-19. Study context: Each donor largely had its own TCR clusters. Study-level results: Clones contracting over day 15 to 85 were CD4/CD8 balanced, with later expanders leaning CD4+. Contracting clones localized mainly to CM and EM when CD4+ and mainly to EMRA when CD8+. Pre-infection memory held some responding clones, suggesting pre-existing cross-reactive T cells responded.

V lost 4 bases, J lost 6 bases, and 6 bases stayed unmatched. The V gene's germline CDR1 is SGDLS and CDR2 YYNGEE. This CDR3 contains 16 residues. This chain uses TRBV9 with TRBJ2-1; 14 nucleotides line up with TRBD2. This TCR came from an adult woman who had mild COVID-19 (a few samples of this study predate the infection). Cell type and time point are not known. The specimen sequenced was PBMCs or a T cell subset sorted from them (not recorded which). The DNA of the CDR3 is TGTGCCAGCAGCTCGAGACTAGCGGGAGGGGTCAATGAGCAGTTCTTC. Its protein product is CASSSRLAGGVNEQFF.